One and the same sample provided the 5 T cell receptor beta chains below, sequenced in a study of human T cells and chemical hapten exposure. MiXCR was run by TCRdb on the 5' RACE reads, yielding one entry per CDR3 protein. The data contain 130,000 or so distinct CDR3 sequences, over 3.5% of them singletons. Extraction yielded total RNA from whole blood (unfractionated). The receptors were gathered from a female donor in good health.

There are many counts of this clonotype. CDR3 DNA: TGTGCCAGCAGCTACCACCCCGGGACTAGCGGGGTTACGCAGTATTTT. This gives the protein CASSYHPGTSGVTQYF. The gene calls are TRBV6-6 and TRBJ2-3, with 13 nucleotides matching TRBD2. With V trimmed by 6 bases and J by 8 bases, 11 bases remained unmatched. The CDR3 totals 16 residues. The germline V gene has CDR1 MNHNY and CDR2 SVGAGI (reference sequence).

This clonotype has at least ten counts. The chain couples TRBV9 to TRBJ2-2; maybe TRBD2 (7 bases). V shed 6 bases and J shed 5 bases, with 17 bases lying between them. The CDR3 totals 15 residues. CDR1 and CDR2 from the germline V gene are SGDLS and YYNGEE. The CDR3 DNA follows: TGTGCCAGCACCAAAGGGGGTAGCGGGACCGGGGAGCTGTTTTTT. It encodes CASTKGGSGTGELFF.

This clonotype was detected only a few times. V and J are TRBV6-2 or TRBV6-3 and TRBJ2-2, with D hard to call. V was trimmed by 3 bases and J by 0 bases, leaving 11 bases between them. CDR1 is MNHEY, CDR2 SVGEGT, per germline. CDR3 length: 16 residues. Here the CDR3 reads CASSYFPGSNTGELFF. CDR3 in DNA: TGTGCCAGCAGTTATTTCCCGGGCTCGAACACCGGGGAGCTGTTTTTT.

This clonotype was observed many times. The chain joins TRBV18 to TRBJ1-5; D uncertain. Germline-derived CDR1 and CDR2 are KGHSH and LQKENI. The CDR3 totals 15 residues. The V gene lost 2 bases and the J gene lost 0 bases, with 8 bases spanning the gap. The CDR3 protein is CASSPGSFSNQPQHF. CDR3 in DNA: TGTGCCAGCTCACCAGGGTCTTTTAGCAATCAGCCCCAGCATTTT. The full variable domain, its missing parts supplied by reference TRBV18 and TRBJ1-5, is NAGVMQNPRHLVRRRGQEARLRCSPMKGHSHVYWYRQLPEEGLKFMVYLQKENIIDESGMPKERFSAEFPKEGPSILRIQQVVRGDSAAYFCASSPGSFSNQPQHFGDGTRLSIL.

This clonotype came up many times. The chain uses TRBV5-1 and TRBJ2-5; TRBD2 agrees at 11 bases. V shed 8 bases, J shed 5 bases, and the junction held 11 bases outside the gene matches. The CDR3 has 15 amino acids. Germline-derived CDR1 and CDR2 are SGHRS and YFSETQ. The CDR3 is CASKPVAGGPETQYF. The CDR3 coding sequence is TGCGCCAGTAAACCTGTAGCGGGGGGGCCGGAGACCCAGTACTTC.